This T cell receptor (beta chain) was recorded in a study of molecular identifiers for immune sequencing clone quantification. In TCRdb, the PCR reads were re-called with MiXCR into one record per CDR3 protein. The sample lists 460,000 or so distinct CDR3 sequences; about 20% were seen once. This clonotype was picked up many times. Its antigen is as yet unknown. The ends were cut back, 0 bases at V and 1 base at J, with 4 bases in the middle. CDR3 length: 13 residues. Germline V gene sequence: CDR1 SGHNT, CDR2 YYREEE (reference sequence). Points from the study as a whole: Highly expanded clones may be undercounted when identical TCR molecules share barcodes. Over 99% of CMV-specific effector molecules, but under 1% of naive ones, were in clones above 20 copies.

Isolation of naive CD8 T cells was achieved by sorting on a CD8+CD4-CCR7+CD45RA+ phenotype. Specimen: naive CD8+ T cells from blood, with Jurkat cell RNA spiked in. Subset meaning: FACS-sorted CD8+CD4-CCR7+CD45RA+ naive T cells. The chain links TRBV5-4 to TRBJ2-5; D uncertain. This sequence originates from a human donor in good health. Some libraries in this study had Jurkat cell RNA spiked in. CDR3 DNA sequence: TGTGCCAGCAGCTTGGTCCCCCAAGAGACCCAGTACTTC. Amino acids: CASSLVPQETQYF.